This T cell receptor beta chain emerged from a study of lymphopenia after photon versus proton radiotherapy. Findings of the study overall: Oligoclonal CD8+ Temra expansion after nadir drove photon patients' diversity drop. Larger post-nadir TCR diversity loss correlated inversely with survival in deceased patients.

This CDR3 region has 13 residues. Trimming pared 0 bases from V and 1 base from J, leaving 4 bases between. Per the germline V gene, CDR1 is SGHNT and CDR2 is YYREEE (reference sequence). Generated by immunoSEQ multiplex PCR, the TCRdb table keeps only in-frame clones and is missing some. This sample has about 50,000 clones, with roughly 90% found just once. Comment on this clone: Its matching antigen is unknown. Other DNA sequences in this specimen translate into the identical CDR3.

The source of this sequence is a woman aged 40 to 50 with cholangiocarcinoma. The sequences come from peripheral blood, collected from a patient treated with photon-based radiotherapy. The rearrangement links TRBV5-4 to TRBJ1-1; D unclear. For the CDR3, the DNA is TGTGCCAGCAGCTTGGGGGGGAACACTGAAGCTTTCTTT. Protein: CASSLGGNTEAFF.